This T cell receptor (beta chain) was sequenced during a study of cytomegalovirus exposure and HLA in healthy donors. Study background: Earlier work reported 110 million or so unique TCR beta sequences from about 200 million T cells. The study's findings and limits: Specificity of three CMV-associated chains for CMV antigens was verified in vitro.

The primer mix had 60 Vbeta and 13 Jbeta primers. Method: immunoSEQ multiplex PCR; TCRdb's copy keeps in-frame clones and lacks some. The profile shows more than 150,000 clones, roughly 75% of them singletons. Regarding this clone: What it binds is not known.

The sample was PBMCs. The clonotype was recovered from a woman aged 45-65 years in good health and CMV-seropositive.

The CDR3 sequence is CSVASLADIYNEQFF. CDR3 DNA sequence: TGCAGCGTTGCCTCGCTAGCGGACATATACAATGAGCAGTTCTTC. The gene calls are TRBV29-1 and TRBJ2-1; 7 bases are shared with TRBD2. Trimming at V came to 4 bases and at J to 4 bases, leaving 10 bases not matched to a gene. CDR1 and CDR2 from the germline V gene are SQVTM and ANQGSEA. The CDR3 is made up of 15 amino acids.